Sequencing of this T cell receptor beta chain was carried out in a study of blood T cell repertoires in COVID-19. CDR3 length equals 16 residues. Between the trimmed V and J ends, which lost 6 bases and 1 base, there was a span of 16 bases. CDR1 and CDR2 from the germline V gene are SGHDT and YYEEEE. Measured with immunoSEQ multiplex PCR; TCRdb has only the in-frame clones, and not every one. The sample consists of approximately 300,000 clones, roughly 90% of them appearing once. V and J are TRBV5-6 and TRBJ2-2, with D perhaps matching TRBD1 (5 bases). This TCR was recovered from a man between 60 and 70 years old who had recovered from COVID-19. Sequenced sample: PBMCs or T cells enriched from blood (not recorded which). CDR3 nucleotides: TGTGCCAGCACCGTATCGACAGACGGGAACACCGGGGAGCTGTTTTTT. Translated: CASTVSTDGNTGELFF.